The TCR beta chain under discussion was sequenced for a study of memory CD4+ T cells and cytomegalovirus serostatus. Data came from immunoSEQ multiplex PCR; TCRdb stores just in-frame clones and leaves some out. This table holds tens of thousands of clones, around 74% found once. Single viable CD3+CD4+CD8-CD45RO+ cells were sorted as the memory CD4+ T cells. After thawing, CD4+ T cells were positively selected. The sequence derives from an adult in good health and CMV-seropositive. Sequencing input: memory CD4+ T cells from blood.

As DNA, the CDR3 is TGTGCCAGCAGTAGGACAGGCCTGAACTACGAGCAGTACTTC. Residues: CASSRTGLNYEQYF. This chain joins TRBV6-5 and TRBJ2-7; 7 bases agree with TRBD1. J lost 3 bases, V lost 5 bases, and 7 bases had no gene match. CDR1 is MNHEY, CDR2 SVGAGI, per germline. This CDR3 is 14 amino acids long.